The T cell receptor (beta chain) under discussion was sequenced for a study of cytomegalovirus exposure and HLA in healthy donors. Study in general: Early on, a data release was issued that held tens of millions of unique TCRs from HLA-typed donors. Regarding the study as a whole: TCR beta chain V- and J-gene trimming was linked, in a later analysis, to a missense variant in DCLRE1C. Altogether, 150 to 200 TCR beta chains were recorded as cytomegalovirus-associated. Most CMV-associated TCR beta chains were later found to appear HLA-restricted.

In the PCR, 60 Vbeta and 13 Jbeta primers were used. Libraries were prepared by immunoSEQ multiplex PCR; TCRdb keeps only in-frame clonotypes and omits some of them. The repertoire holds about 110,000 clones, with around 81% as singletons. Of note for this clone: As yet, its antigen is unknown.

Germline loops: CDR1 SGHRS, CDR2 YFSETQ. Trimming removed 4 bases at V and 3 bases at J, with 19 bases between. The CDR3 length is 16 residues. The J gene is TRBJ1-1, the V gene TRBV5-1, with a tentative D call TRBD1 (5 bases). The sample taken for sequencing was PBMCs. The sequence came from a woman younger than 45 in good health and CMV-seronegative. CDR3: CASSPTGPREDTEAFF. DNA for the CDR3: TGCGCCAGCAGCCCCACAGGCCCCCGGGAGGACACTGAAGCTTTCTTT.